The next 9 T cell receptor beta chains were all read from a single sample in a study of a mutant IDH1 vaccine in newly diagnosed glioma. Time point of the sample: week 23, last vaccination. The vaccine gave 300 ug of a 20-mer mutant IDH1 peptide subcutaneously per dose. No antigen has been identified for these receptors. The repertoire was sequenced with immunoSEQ multiplex PCR; TCRdb's copy has only in-frame clones and lacks some. The sample includes 40,000 to 45,000 clones, about four fifths of them seen just once. The specimen comprised PBMCs, sampled from a glioma patient whose treatment included an IDH1 peptide vaccine. These receptors all come from a woman in her late teens or twenties with glioma. Some clones in this sample may be carry-over from other donors' samples.

The J gene is TRBJ2-1, the V gene TRBV5-1; 8 bases match TRBD2. The germline V gene encodes CDR1 SGHRS and CDR2 YFSETQ. J gave up 0 bases and V 2 bases, and 10 bases lay outside the gene matches. This CDR3 contains 18 residues. CDR3 loop: CASSFFLAGMSSYNEQFF. The DNA of the CDR3 is TGCGCCAGCAGCTTCTTTCTAGCGGGTATGAGCTCCTACAATGAGCAGTTCTTC.

The chain combines TRBV5-4 with TRBJ2-1; D remains ambiguous. Trimming shortened V by 5 bases and J by 5 bases, and 11 bases separated the two germline ends. The length of the CDR3 is 13 residues. Germline CDR1 is SGHNT and CDR2 is YYREEE (reference sequence). CDR3 sequence: CASSLDRHNEQFF. The CDR3 DNA follows: TGTGCCAGCAGTTTAGACCGACACAATGAGCAGTTCTTC.

This chain joins TRBV11-2 and TRBJ2-2, with 16 bases fitting TRBD2. Per the germline V gene, CDR1 is SGHAT and CDR2 is FQNNGV. The CDR3 is 18 residues long. The V segment lost 6 bases and the J segment 5 bases; nucleotides outside the gene matches: 9. CDR3 residues: CASRRPGTSGRGTGELFF. The CDR3 DNA sequence: TGTGCCAGCAGACGTCCCGGGACTAGCGGGAGGGGGACCGGGGAGCTGTTTTTT.

This chain links TRBV5-4 with TRBJ2-7; D is unclear. Germline values: CDR1 SGHNT, CDR2 YYREEE (reference sequence). Between the trimmed V and J ends, which lost 2 bases and 6 bases, there was a span of 12 bases. This CDR3 spans 13 amino acids. The CDR3 DNA sequence: TGTGCCAGCAGCTTTCCAGGCATTGGCGAGCAGTACTTC. Translating it yields CASSFPGIGEQYF.

V usage is TRBV11-2 and J usage is TRBJ2-7; 9 nucleotides line up with TRBD2. The CDR3 sequence is 14 residues long. The V gene's germline CDR1 is SGHAT and CDR2 FQNNGV. V lost 10 bases, J lost 0 bases, and 7 bases stayed unmatched. Written as DNA, the CDR3 is TGTGCCATCGGGCGGGGGGGCATCTCCTACGAGCAGTACTTC. This sequence encodes CAIGRGGISYEQYF.

The genes are TRBV30 and TRBJ1-3; 8 positions agree with TRBD1. With 2 bases clipped from V and 0 bases from J, the junction kept 3 bases outside the gene matches. Germline V lookup: CDR1 GTSNPN, CDR2 SVGIG (reference sequence). This CDR3 contains 15 residues. DNA of the CDR3: TGTGCCTGGAGTCTCGGGACAGGCTCTGGAAACACCATATATTTT. Translated, it gives CAWSLGTGSGNTIYF. Together with reference TRBV30 and TRBJ1-3, the CDR3 gives the full variable domain: SQTIHQWPATLVQPVGSPLSLECTVEGTSNPNLYWYRQAAGRGLQLLFYSVGIGQISSEVPQNLSASRPQDRQFILSSKKLLLSDSGFYLCAWSLGTGSGNTIYFGEGSWLTVV.

The chain links TRBV7-9 to TRBJ1-1; 8 positions match TRBD1. V dropped 5 bases and J dropped 7; count of bases not matched to a gene: 9. CDR3 size: 14 residues. Germline assignment: CDR1 SEHNR and CDR2 FQNEAQ (reference sequence). The CDR3 nucleotides read TGTGCCAGCAGCCGTGGACAGGGCGACGATGAAGCTTTCTTT. Translation gives CASSRGQGDDEAFF.

The chain recombines TRBV9 with TRBJ2-7; the D is unclear. The CDR3 consists of 13 residues. Germline lookup yields CDR1 SGDLS and CDR2 YYNGEE. V was clipped by 0 bases and J by 7 bases, with 11 bases between them. CDR3 DNA sequence: TGTGCCAGCAGCGTAGACAGCTACGGAGAGCAGTACTTC. Translated: CASSVDSYGEQYF.

This clone was detected only a few times. The rearrangement joins TRBV9 to TRBJ1-1; a possible D gene is TRBD1 (5 bases). V lost 4 bases, J lost 10 bases, and 17 bases lay in between. This CDR3 is 13 amino acids long. Germline V CDR1 and CDR2: SGDLS, YYNGEE. CDR3 in DNA: TGTGCCAGCAGCCCCGTGAGGGGCCCCGGAGCTTTCTTT. Amino acids: CASSPVRGPGAFF.